This T cell receptor beta chain was retrieved from a study of blood T cell repertoires in COVID-19. About the study: The United States, Italy and Spain supplied acute and convalescent COVID-19 samples. From T cells, B-cell-depleted T cells, or PBMCs came the material, which was cDNA or gDNA.

V lost 1 base and J lost 4, with 7 bases in between. The CDR3 consists of 14 residues. The germline V gene has CDR1 MGHDK and CDR2 SYGVNS. Authors' methods: Scientists estimated how many nucleated cells there were by amplifying reference gene primers. Assay: immunoSEQ multiplex PCR; the TCRdb copy retains only in-frame clones and omits some. D and trimming come from the DNA, and the V and J calls and clone size come from that table. Of approximately 180,000 clones in the sample, approximately 87% were seen once. The source material was peripheral blood. The V call is TRBV25-1, the J call TRBJ1-4; D is unresolved. The clonotype originates from a man aged 35 to 55 with active or convalescent COVID-19. DNA of the CDR3: TGTGCCAGCAGTGAATTACAACGTAATGAAAAACTGTTTTTT. It is translated as CASSELQRNEKLFF.